This T cell receptor (beta chain) was captured in a study of shared clonotypes between healthy human individuals. Study results and limitations: An anticipated effect of sequencing depth on clonotype sharing among donors was recognized. Sampling used blood alone; tissue repertoires probably differ.

V dropped 2 bases and J dropped 2 bases, with 0 bases sitting between them. Germline CDR1 reads SGHRS; CDR2 reads YFSETQ. This CDR3 spans 11 amino acids. Caucasian adults residing in Nashville, Tennessee made up all the donors. This clone showed up just a few times. What it binds is unknown. The material for each subset, its genomic DNA, was split evenly across several immunoSEQ plates. Generated by immunoSEQ multiplex PCR, the TCRdb table keeps only in-frame clones and is missing some. Counted here are around 500,000 clones, about four fifths occurring once; the ten biggest clones make up roughly an eighth.

Sample: PBMCs. This TCR was sampled from a woman aged 40 to 50 in good health. Some clones in this sample may be carry-over from other donors' samples. This chain connects TRBV5-1 to TRBJ2-3; unclear D gene. The CDR3 spells CASSFTDTQYF. CDR3 coding DNA: TGCGCCAGCAGCTTCACAGATACGCAGTATTTT.